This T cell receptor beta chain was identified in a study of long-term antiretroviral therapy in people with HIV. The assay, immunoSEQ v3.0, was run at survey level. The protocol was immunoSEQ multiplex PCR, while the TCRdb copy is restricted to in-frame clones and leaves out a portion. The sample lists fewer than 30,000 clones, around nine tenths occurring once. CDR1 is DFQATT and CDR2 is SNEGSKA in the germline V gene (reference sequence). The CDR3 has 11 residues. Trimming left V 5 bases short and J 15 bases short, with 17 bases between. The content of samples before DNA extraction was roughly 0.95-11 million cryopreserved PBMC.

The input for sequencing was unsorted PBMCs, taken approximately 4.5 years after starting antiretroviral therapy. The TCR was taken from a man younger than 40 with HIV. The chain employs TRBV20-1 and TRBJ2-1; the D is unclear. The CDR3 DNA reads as TGCAGTGCTGCCCGACTGGGTTATGTGTTCTTC. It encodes CSAARLGYVFF.